This section outlines one T cell receptor (beta chain) sequence together with its context. What antigen it recognizes has not been identified. Per-base qualities were not stored, and no clone one base away is much larger. The donors were healthy, HIV-negative adults with no recently reported acute infections or vaccinations. Only Caucasian adults living in Nashville, Tennessee, USA were represented among the donors. CD4+ T cells were enriched by magnetic negative selection, after which naive cells were positively selected on CD45RA and the negative fraction was taken as the memory subset. Blood was collected by leukapheresis, and PBMCs were isolated by Ficoll-Histopaque density gradient centrifugation and then cryopreserved in liquid nitrogen vapor phase. Purity and quantity of every magnetically sorted T cell population were checked by analytical flow cytometry. From each sorted fraction, genomic DNA was isolated and quantified by UV absorbance on a Nanodrop 2000c.

The data are from a study of shared clonotypes between healthy human individuals (dated by TCRdb to the early 2020s). About the full investigation: The cohort included three men and a couple of women between 18 and 49 years of age. Per donor, three plates each were used for CD4 naive and CD4 memory, two for CD8 naive, and one for CD8 memory. Blood TCR repertoires of a handful of healthy adults were deeply sequenced to estimate repertoire size and the extent of clonotype sharing between individuals. Different laboratories and diverse techniques were used to prepare libraries and sequence TCR repertoires, to increase sequencing depth and limit assay-specific biases. Each donor's leukapheresis produced roughly between roughly 0.85 and 9 billion PBMCs.

Using the deep immunoSEQ assay, multiplex PCR amplified TCR CDR3 regions from genomic DNA. Extracted genomic DNA from each cell subset was spread evenly across all wells of several immunoSEQ 96-well plates, with each plate serving as a replicate. For sorted subsets, roughly 200 ng of genomic DNA, equivalent to some 33,000 T cell genomes, went into each replicate PCR. Purified libraries were measured with a Qubit 3.0 fluorometer, size-checked on a Bioanalyzer 2100, and measured again with the KAPA Library Quantification kit. A separate single-read 150-cycle Illumina NextSeq 550 flow cell was used to sequence each immunoSEQ 96-well plate. The published analysis was carried out like this. Because the immunoSEQ output included only junctional sequences and no quality scores, the filtering could not be the same as the filtering used for full-length reads. Sequences were annotated with PyIR, a Python wrapper for IgBLAST v1.9, using IMGT germline references to assign V/J genes and CDR3. Any read was removed if the V/J assignment was weak (E-value above 1e-6), the CDR3 was missing, or the read contained stop codons, out-of-frame junctions, or ambiguous translated residues. V3J clonotypes were defined by identical inferred V gene, J gene, and CDR3 amino acid sequence. To compute the percentage overlap between repertoires, the number of shared unique clonotypes was divided by the size of the smaller repertoire. Repertoire richness was assessed with RTK rarefaction, the Chao1 estimator, and Recon v2.1 estimates of unobserved clonotypes. Generation probabilities were computed with OLGA for all TCRbeta clonotypes obtained by the gDNA method from a handful of donors. TCRdb carries this immuneACCESS record with in-frame sequences only. Its versions omit some clonotypes, under half of them owing to an unresolved V gene in the studies checked, with the rest unexplained. V, J and clone size are taken as reported in that table, and D and trimming were inferred from the DNA itself. For this sample the table gives 2 million to 2.5 million clones, of which over 90% were detected only once. Of the sample, under 0.45% falls within the top ten clones.

From its cysteine to its phenylalanine, the CDR3 spans 14 amino acids. CDR3 DNA is the only sequence kept; it has 42 bases, read in frame from the first base. Reading the germline V gene gives CDR1 SGDLS and CDR2 YYNGEE. Relative to germline, V is 3 bases shorter and J is 2 bases shorter, with 11 bases between their ends. General findings and caveats noted by the study authors: Sharing across a handful of donors was observed for approximately 4.6% of naive CD4, about 4% of naive CD8, roughly 2.3% of memory CD4, and roughly 0.43% of memory CD8 clonotypes. Clonotypes shared by all four sorted-subset donors showed higher generation probabilities than non-shared clonotypes. Naive subsets generally had larger estimated clonotype richness than memory subsets did. The small number of donors limited the genetic and exposure-history diversity represented. Based on pairwise subsampling, the degree of clonotype sharing among donors was expected to be affected by sequencing depth. Incomplete sequencing was indicated by rarefaction of sorted-subset datasets, despite the large sequencing depth. Sampling was restricted to blood, and TCR repertoires in tissue are likely to differ from TCR repertoires in blood.

Sequencing was carried out using naive CD4+ T cells from PBMCs. What this sample's cell subset or site label stands for: CD45RA+ positively selected. The chain uses TRBV9 and TRBJ1-1, with TRBD1 tentatively as D gene (6 bases match). This TCR came from a man in his late teens or twenties in good health. Some clones in this sample may be carry-over from other donors' samples. This receptor has the CDR3 CASSGGQTNTEAFF. The sequenced DNA is TGTGCCAGCAGCGGAGGACAGACCAACACTGAAGCTTTCTTT. With the portions outside the CDR3 filled from the reference TRBV9 and TRBJ1-1 genes, the complete variable region becomes DSGVTQTPKHLITATGQRVTLRCSPRSGDLSVYWYQQSLDQGLQFLIQYYNGEERAKGNILERFSAQQFPDLHSELNLSSLELGDSALYFCASSGGQTNTEAFFGQGTRLTVV.